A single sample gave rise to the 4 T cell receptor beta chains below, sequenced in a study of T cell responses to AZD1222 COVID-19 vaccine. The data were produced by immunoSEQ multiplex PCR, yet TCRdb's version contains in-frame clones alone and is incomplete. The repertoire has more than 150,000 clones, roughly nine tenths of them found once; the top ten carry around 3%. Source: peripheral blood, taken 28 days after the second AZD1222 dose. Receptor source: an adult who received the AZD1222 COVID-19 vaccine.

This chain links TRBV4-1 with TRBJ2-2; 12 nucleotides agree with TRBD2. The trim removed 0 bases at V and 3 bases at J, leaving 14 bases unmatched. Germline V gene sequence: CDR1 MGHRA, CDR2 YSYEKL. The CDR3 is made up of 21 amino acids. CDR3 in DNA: TGCGCCAGCAGCCAAGATCCAGGACTAGCGGGAAAATCGGGGTACACCGGGGAGCTGTTTTTT. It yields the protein CASSQDPGLAGKSGYTGELFF.

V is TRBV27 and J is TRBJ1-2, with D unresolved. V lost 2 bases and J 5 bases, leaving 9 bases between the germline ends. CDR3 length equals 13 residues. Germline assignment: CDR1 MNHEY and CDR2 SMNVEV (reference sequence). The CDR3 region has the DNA TGTGCCAGCAGTTTAGGTCCCGAGTATGGCTACACCTTC. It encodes CASSLGPEYGYTF.

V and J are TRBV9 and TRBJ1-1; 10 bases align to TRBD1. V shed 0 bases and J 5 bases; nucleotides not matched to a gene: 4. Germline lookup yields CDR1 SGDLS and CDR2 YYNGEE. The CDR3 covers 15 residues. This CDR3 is CASSVDGTGVTEAFF. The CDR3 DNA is TGTGCCAGCAGCGTAGATGGGACAGGGGTGACTGAAGCTTTCTTT.

CDR3 in amino acids: CASSEGNYGYTF. The CDR3 DNA sequence: TGTGCCAGCAGTGAAGGGAACTATGGCTACACCTTC. The chain recombines TRBV6-1 with TRBJ1-2; unclear D gene. Trimming left V 1 base short and J 2 bases short, with 2 bases between. CDR1 MNHNS and CDR2 SASEGT come from the germline V gene. The CDR3 covers 12 residues.